Reported below is one T cell receptor beta chain. Its specificity is not known. The entry originates in a study of cytomegalovirus exposure and HLA in healthy donors. General study findings and limits: Earlier analysis found most TCR beta V segments productive about 90% or about 30% of the time. Some V segments, including TRBV6-2 and TRBV6-3, were excluded as indistinguishable.

It was with 60 Vbeta and 13 Jbeta primers that the PCR ran. Some clones are missing from TCRdb's copy, which holds only in-frame ones; the method was immunoSEQ multiplex PCR. In total, the table holds about 160,000 clones. The CDR3 runs to 14 residues. Germline V gene data show CDR1 as SGHTS and CDR2 as YDEGEE. After removal of 6 bases from V and 4 bases from J, the junction contained 8 bases not matched to a gene. The chain is built from TRBV5-8 and TRBJ1-1; TRBD1 agrees at 8 bases. The sequenced sample consisted of PBMCs. The clonotype was recovered from a man aged 25-45 years in good health and CMV-seronegative. The CDR3 protein is CASNLRTGTTEAFF. The CDR3 nucleotides are TGTGCCAGCAACCTCAGGACAGGGACCACTGAAGCTTTCTTT.